This T cell receptor beta chain was found in a study of long-term antiretroviral therapy in people with HIV. This clone was detected once. Germline CDR1 LNHDA, CDR2 SQIVND (reference sequence). The junction had 14 bases not matched to a gene; V was cut back by 4 bases and J by 9 bases. The CDR3 sequence is 16 residues long. Survey-level resolution applied to immunoSEQ assay v3.0. Repertoires were generated with immunoSEQ multiplex PCR, while TCRdb's copy carries only in-frame clones and drops some. The repertoire holds 25,000 to 40,000 clones, with around nine tenths as singletons. The clonotype was recovered from a man aged 18 to 29 with HIV. The material sequenced was unsorted PBMCs, taken 1.1 years after starting antiretroviral therapy. V is TRBV19 and J is TRBJ1-3, with 8 bases lining up with TRBD1. CDR3 coding DNA: TGTGCCAGTAGTACCTCTAGGACAGGGCCAGCTAGCACCATATATTTT. Translating gives CASSTSRTGPASTIYF.